This T cell receptor beta chain was recorded in a study of CD8+CD57+ T cells in acquired aplastic anemia. Genomic DNA, serving as template, underwent TCR beta VDJ and CDR3 profiling. TCRdb independently ran MiXCR on the reads; one entry per CDR3 protein. The sample comprises 250,000 or so distinct CDR3 sequences, around half of which are singletons, and over 7.5% rests with the top ten. General study findings and limits: Found in both controls and patients were around 30 CD8+ CDR3 sequences.

The sequenced patients had an expansion of CD8+CD57+ cells seen by flow cytometry. Patients, without exception, had severe acquired aplastic anemia. All patients were therapy-naive when blood was sampled. Concerning this clonotype: What it recognizes is unknown.

The CDR3 runs to 16 residues. V lost 3 bases, J lost 0 bases, and 14 bases lay in between. Germline loops: CDR1 MDHEN, CDR2 SYDVKM. This TCR derives from a human donor with aplastic anemia. Input material: sorted CD4+, CD8+, or CD8+CD57+ T cells (not recorded which) from PBMCs. The chain carries TRBV28 and TRBJ1-2; D might be TRBD1 (6 bases). DNA for the CDR3: TGTGCCAGCAGTTTGATTCGGGGGACATCTAACTATGGCTACACCTTC. It is translated as CASSLIRGTSNYGYTF.